This paragraph reports one T cell receptor beta chain. Its matching antigen is unknown. Each CDR3 protein gets one entry in TCRdb, which reprocessed the 5' RACE reads and gives no DNA. The sample holds over 150,000 distinct CDR3 sequences. This CDR3 contains 17 residues. Germline V gives CDR1 SGHDN, CDR2 FVKESK. The data stem from a study of monozygotic twins with inflammatory bowel disease. Study observations and caveats: Compared with healthy co-twins, IBD patients showed reduced TCRbeta repertoire diversity by inverse Simpson.

This chain joins TRBV14 and TRBJ2-2; TCRdb gives TRBD1 as the D gene, but with no DNA this cannot be confirmed. This TCR was recovered from a human donor with ulcerative colitis or Crohn's disease, or a healthy co-twin of an affected twin (not recorded which). The specimen was blood. CDR3 protein: CASSNRPGQGFSGELFF.